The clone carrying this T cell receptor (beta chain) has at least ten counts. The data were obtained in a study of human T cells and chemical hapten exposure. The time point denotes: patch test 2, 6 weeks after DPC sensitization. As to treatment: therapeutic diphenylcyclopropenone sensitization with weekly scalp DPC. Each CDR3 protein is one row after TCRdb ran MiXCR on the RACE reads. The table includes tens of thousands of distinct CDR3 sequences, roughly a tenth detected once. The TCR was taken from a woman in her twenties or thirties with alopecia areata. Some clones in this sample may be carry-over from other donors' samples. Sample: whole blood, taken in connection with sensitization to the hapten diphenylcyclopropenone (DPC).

CDR3 sequence reads: CASSPGAELFF. CDR3 bases: TGTGCCAGCAGCCCGGGAGCGGAGCTGTTTTTT. The chain uses TRBV6-5 and TRBJ2-2; D might be TRBD2 (6 bases). The CDR3 is 11 amino acids. CDR1 MNHEY and CDR2 SVGAGI come from the germline V gene. Trimming took off 6 bases at V and 10 bases at J, with 9 bases between the two ends.